Below are 27 T cell receptor beta chains sequenced from a single sample in a study of cytomegalovirus exposure and HLA in healthy donors. Assay used: immunoSEQ multiplex PCR; TCRdb lists only in-frame clones, some missing. The sample records roughly 43,000 clones, over 85% being singletons. The sequenced sample was PBMCs. The receptors shown here come from a woman younger than 35 in good health and CMV-seronegative.

This chain uses TRBV5-1 with TRBJ2-7; 9 bases match TRBD1. Germline CDR1 SGHRS, CDR2 YFSETQ. V shed 4 bases and J 3 bases; nucleotides not matched to a gene: 2. The CDR3 is 13 residues long. The CDR3 nucleotides are TGCGCCAGCAGCGTGACAGGGGGCTACGAGCAGTACTTC. Translated, it gives CASSVTGGYEQYF. Full variable domain (rest looked up from reference TRBV5-1 and TRBJ2-7): KAGVTQTPRYLIKTRGQQVTLSCSPISGHRSVSWYQQTPGQGLQFLFEYFSETQRNKGNFPGRFSGRQFSNSRSEMNVSTLELGDSALYLCASSVTGGYEQYFGPGTRLTVT.

The rearrangement joins TRBV19 to TRBJ2-1; 7 nucleotides match TRBD1. The CDR3 contains 15 residues. The germline gives CDR1 LNHDA, CDR2 SQIVND (reference sequence). Trimming at V came to 6 bases and at J to 1 base, leaving 6 bases not matched to a gene. For the CDR3, the DNA is TGTGCCAGTAGAATGACGGGACAGTCCTACAATGAGCAGTTCTTC. Translated, it gives CASRMTGQSYNEQFF. The variable domain in full, completed from reference TRBV19 and TRBJ2-1, reads DGGITQSPKYLFRKEGQNVTLSCEQNLNHDAMYWYRQDPGQGLRLIYYSQIVNDFQKGDIAEGYSVSREKKESFPLTVTSAQKNPTAFYLCASRMTGQSYNEQFFGPGTRLTVL.

This clone was detected only once. The chain recombines TRBV2 with TRBJ2-5; TRBD1 matches 8 bases. V lost 6 bases to trimming and J lost 4 bases; unmatched junction nucleotides: 10. This CDR3 contains 15 residues. CDR1 SNHLY and CDR2 FYNNEI come from the germline V gene. CDR3 protein: CASRQTGAFRETQYF. CDR3 bases: TGTGCCAGCAGACAGACAGGGGCTTTTCGAGAGACCCAGTACTTC.

The CDR3 region is CASRGGQGEETQYF. DNA for the CDR3: TGCGCCAGCAGGGGGGGACAGGGGGAAGAGACCCAGTACTTC. The V call is TRBV5-1, the J call TRBJ2-5, with 11 bases lining up with TRBD1. The CDR3 consists of 14 residues. Unmatched junction bases numbered 3, after V lost 5 bases and J lost 3 bases. Germline-derived CDR1 and CDR2 are SGHRS and YFSETQ.

The rearrangement links TRBV2 to TRBJ1-4, with D possibly TRBD1 on 5 matching bases. Per germline, CDR1 SNHLY and CDR2 FYNNEI. The CDR3 sequence is 15 residues long. Trimming left V 2 bases short and J 7 bases short, with 14 bases between. In DNA, the CDR3 is TGTGCCAGCAGTGAATTGGAGGGGAGGGCTGAAAAACTGTTTTTT. Protein product: CASSELEGRAEKLFF.

The chain is built from TRBV18 and TRBJ1-1; D gene unclear. With 6 bases removed from V and 7 bases from J, the gap between germline ends came to 9 bases. The CDR3 is 11 amino acids. Germline-derived CDR1 and CDR2 are KGHSH and LQKENI. CDR3 nucleotide sequence: TGTGCCAGCTCTCCGGAGAGTGAAGCTTTCTTT. Translated, it gives CASSPESEAFF. Filled out from reference TRBV18 and TRBJ1-1, the complete variable domain reads NAGVMQNPRHLVRRRGQEARLRCSPMKGHSHVYWYRQLPEEGLKFMVYLQKENIIDESGMPKERFSAEFPKEGPSILRIQQVVRGDSAAYFCASSPESEAFFGQGTRLTVV.

The chain links TRBV6-5 to TRBJ1-1, with D unresolved. V was trimmed by 6 bases and J by 1 base, leaving 9 bases between them. Germline V gene lookup returns CDR1 MNHEY and CDR2 SVGAGI. The CDR3 covers 13 residues. For the CDR3, the DNA is TGTGCCAGCAGCCTTAACACGAACACTGAAGCTTTCTTT. The encoded protein is CASSLNTNTEAFF.

The sample holds one count of this clone. J is TRBJ2-1 and V is TRBV7-9; 9 nucleotides agree with TRBD1. The germline V gene has CDR1 SEHNR and CDR2 FQNEAQ (reference sequence). J gave up 5 bases and V 3 bases, and 5 bases lay outside the gene matches. The CDR3 length is 15 residues. CDR3 DNA sequence: TGTGCCAGCAGCTTTCCAGGACAGGGGCACAATGAGCAGTTCTTC. This codes for CASSFPGQGHNEQFF.

This chain joins TRBV10-3 and TRBJ2-7; 7 nucleotides agree with TRBD1. Germline CDR1 ENHRY, CDR2 SYGVKD. This CDR3 has 14 amino acids. Trimming at V came to 9 bases and at J to 3 bases, leaving 11 bases not matched to a gene. The CDR3 nucleotides are TGTGCCATTGCCCGGGACAGAGAACGCTACGAGCAGTACTTC. This codes for CAIARDRERYEQYF.

The gene calls are TRBV6-6 and TRBJ2-7, with D maybe TRBD1 (6 bases). Germline CDR1 reads MNHNY; CDR2 reads SVGAGI (reference sequence). V was cut by 5 bases and J by 2 bases, with 10 bases left in between. There are 13 residues in the CDR3. The CDR3 nucleotides read TGTGCCAGCAGTCAGACAGGACCCTACGAGCAGTACTTC. This translates into CASSQTGPYEQYF.

The chain links TRBV7-2 to TRBJ2-3, with D maybe TRBD2 (6 bases). The CDR3 is 14 amino acids. V lost 6 bases to trimming and J lost 2 bases, with 12 bases between them. The germline V gene encodes CDR1 SGHTA and CDR2 FQGNSA. In nucleotides, the CDR3 is TGTGCCAGCAGAGTCGGGGGACCCACAGATACGCAGTATTTT. It is translated as CASRVGGPTDTQYF.

The V call is TRBV6-5, the J call TRBJ1-2; 11 bases are shared with TRBD1. CDR1 is MNHEY, CDR2 SVGAGI, per germline. With V trimmed by 4 bases and J by 4 bases, 5 bases remained unmatched. This CDR3 comprises 15 residues. The CDR3 sequence: CASSFSGTGGYGYTF. In DNA, the CDR3 is TGTGCCAGCAGTTTTTCGGGGACAGGGGGCTATGGCTACACCTTC.

J is TRBJ1-2 and V is TRBV5-1; 9 bases fit TRBD1. The CDR3 sequence is 17 residues long. Germline values: CDR1 SGHRS, CDR2 YFSETQ. V was pared by 5 bases and J by 4 bases, with 15 bases of the junction left unmatched. The CDR3 nucleotides are TGCGCCAGCAGTCAATACCTCCCGGGACAGGGTAGCTATGGCTACACCTTC. Translating gives CASSQYLPGQGSYGYTF.

This CDR3 is CASSYSGQGSGEQYF. The CDR3, as DNA: TGTGCCAGCAGTTACTCCGGACAGGGGTCGGGGGAGCAGTACTTC. The chain couples TRBV6-6 to TRBJ2-7, with 9 bases identical to TRBD1. The ends lost 0 bases at V and 7 bases at J; junction bases unmatched: 7. The CDR3 covers 15 residues. Germline-derived CDR1 and CDR2 are MNHNY and SVGAGI (reference sequence).

V and J are TRBV5-1 and TRBJ2-1; D unclear. This CDR3 spans 16 amino acids. CDR1 and CDR2 (germline): SGHRS, YFSETQ. The V end lost 4 bases, the J end lost 1 base, and 15 bases lay between the germline ends. CDR3 residues: CASSERGTPSYNEQFF. The CDR3 nucleotides are TGCGCCAGCAGCGAGCGAGGCACTCCTTCCTACAATGAGCAGTTCTTC.

The V and J genes are TRBV28 and TRBJ1-2, with D unclear. Germline V lookup: CDR1 MDHEN, CDR2 SYDVKM. The CDR3 has 14 amino acids. V was trimmed by 3 bases and J by 0 bases, leaving 8 bases between them. The CDR3, as DNA: TGTGCCAGCAGTTTGGCACATCCTAACTATGGCTACACCTTC. Amino acid sequence: CASSLAHPNYGYTF.

The chain uses TRBV7-2 and TRBJ2-3; D is uncertain. The V and J ends lost 3 bases and 2 bases respectively, with 3 bases between them. The V gene's germline CDR1 is SGHTA and CDR2 FQGNSA. CDR3 length equals 12 residues. CDR3 residues: CASSFYTDTQYF. As DNA, the CDR3 is TGTGCCAGCAGCTTTTACACAGATACGCAGTATTTT.

The chain has TRBV28 and TRBJ2-7, with 12 bases lining up with TRBD1. Per germline, CDR1 MDHEN and CDR2 SYDVKM. The CDR3 contains 15 residues. Losses at the gene ends were 7 bases for V and 5 bases for J; bases not matched to a gene: 9. CDR3 sequence reads: CASNRPGTGGHEQYF. CDR3 DNA sequence: TGTGCCAGCAACAGACCCGGGACAGGGGGCCACGAGCAGTACTTC.

The chain recombines TRBV5-8 with TRBJ2-2, with D perhaps matching TRBD2 (6 bases). The CDR3 sequence is 15 residues long. Trimming took 3 bases from V and 3 from J, leaving 12 bases between them. Looked up from germline, CDR1 is SGHTS and CDR2 is YDEGEE. The CDR3 DNA reads TGTGCCAGCAGCTCAGAGGCGGGGTACACCGGGGAGCTGTTTTTT. Amino acids: CASSSEAGYTGELFF.

The chain joins TRBV10-3 to TRBJ1-5, with 8 bases aligning to TRBD1. The CDR3 contains 13 residues. V was pared by 5 bases and J by 7 bases, with 4 bases of the junction left unmatched. The germline V gene encodes CDR1 ENHRY and CDR2 SYGVKD. The CDR3 reads CAISSGGGQPQHF. The CDR3 DNA sequence: TGTGCCATCAGTTCAGGGGGCGGACAGCCCCAGCATTTT.

The V call is TRBV6-5, the J call TRBJ1-2; TRBD1 might be the D (5 bases). V dropped 1 base and J dropped 5 bases, with 11 bases sitting between them. Germline values: CDR1 MNHEY, CDR2 SVGAGI. The CDR3 covers 14 residues. The CDR3 protein is CASSYWQGRYGYTF. The CDR3 DNA is TGTGCCAGCAGTTACTGGCAGGGTCGGTATGGCTACACCTTC.

The rearrangement links TRBV5-1 to TRBJ2-7, with D possibly matching TRBD2 (6 bases). The CDR3 loop spans 15 amino acids. Looked up from germline, CDR1 is SGHRS and CDR2 is YFSETQ. The germline V and J ends were trimmed by 0 bases and 5 bases, with 15 bases remaining between them. The DNA for the CDR3 is TGCGCCAGCAGCTTGGTTAGCGGAGGGCTTAACGAGCAGTACTTC. Encoded protein: CASSLVSGGLNEQYF. The whole variable domain, filled in from reference TRBV5-1 and TRBJ2-7, reads KAGVTQTPRYLIKTRGQQVTLSCSPISGHRSVSWYQQTPGQGLQFLFEYFSETQRNKGNFPGRFSGRQFSNSRSEMNVSTLELGDSALYLCASSLVSGGLNEQYFGPGTRLTVT.

The chain links TRBV5-4 to TRBJ2-5, with TRBD2 matching 9 bases. V shed 0 bases, J shed 5 bases, and the junction held 5 bases outside the gene matches. This CDR3 has 15 amino acids. Per germline, CDR1 SGHNT and CDR2 YYREEE (reference sequence). The CDR3, as DNA: TGTGCCAGCAGCTTGGAGGCGGGGGGGCGGGAGACCCAGTACTTC. Translating it yields CASSLEAGGRETQYF.

This clone was seen only a few times. CDR3 region: CASSYATNQPQHF. DNA for the CDR3: TGTGCCAGCAGTTACGCAACTAATCAGCCCCAGCATTTT. The V gene is TRBV6-5, the J gene TRBJ1-5; D unclear. V shed 2 bases and J shed 4 bases, with 6 bases lying between them. From germline, CDR1 is MNHEY and CDR2 SVGAGI. The CDR3 totals 13 residues.

By sample fraction, this clone is medium-sized. This sequence joins TRBV19 and TRBJ2-7; a weak D match, TRBD1 (5 bases). V shed 3 bases and J shed 4 bases, with 10 bases lying between them. This CDR3 contains 13 residues. Germline lookup yields CDR1 LNHDA and CDR2 SQIVND (reference sequence). The chain's CDR3 is CASSMARDYEQYF. CDR3 coding DNA: TGTGCCAGTAGTATGGCCAGGGATTACGAGCAGTACTTC.

V gene TRBV7-2 combines with J gene TRBJ2-1; possible D gene TRBD1, 6 bases. This CDR3 has 15 residues. The germline gives CDR1 SGHTA, CDR2 FQGNSA. Trimming cost V 0 bases and J 4 bases, with 10 bases left between them. CDR3 sequence reads: CASSLAGAAYNEQFF. CDR3 in DNA: TGTGCCAGCAGCTTAGCGGGGGCAGCTTACAATGAGCAGTTCTTC.

V usage is TRBV18 and J usage is TRBJ2-7; 7 positions match TRBD1. Germline loops: CDR1 KGHSH, CDR2 LQKENI. V lost 0 bases to trimming and J lost 4 bases; unmatched junction nucleotides: 6. The CDR3 totals 15 residues. In nucleotides, the CDR3 is TGTGCCAGCTCACCACCGGGACAGAGAGATTACGAGCAGTACTTC. Translating gives CASSPPGQRDYEQYF.